The clone carrying this T cell receptor beta chain was seen more than once but under ten times. TCRdb reanalysed the reads using MiXCR and keeps one entry per CDR3 protein. The sample consists of 450,000 to 650,000 distinct CDR3 sequences, more than 20% of them appearing once. The germline V and J ends were trimmed by 8 bases and 8 bases, with 12 bases remaining between them. The CDR3 runs 12 residues. Germline CDR1 and CDR2: SEHNR and FQNEAQ (reference sequence). This sample stems from a study of T cell repertoires in cytomegalovirus infection. The sample taken for sequencing was PBMCs. The clonotype comes from a human donor in good health (CMV status not recorded). Some clones in this sample may be carry-over from other donors' samples. This chain joins TRBV7-9 and TRBJ2-2; D uncertain. DNA of the CDR3: TGTGCCAGCGACAAAGACTGGGGGGAGCTGTTTTTT. Translation: CASDKDWGELFF.